Shown below are 2 T cell receptor beta chains from a single sample sequenced in a study of T cells in Graves' hyperthyroidism and ophthalmopathy. Amplification of TCR beta CDR3 regions used RNA as the template. A set of HTBI primers served as the primers for a first-round RT-PCR of the TCR CDR3. MiXCR was run by TCRdb on the multiplex PCR reads, yielding one entry per CDR3 protein. The profile shows roughly 700,000 distinct CDR3 sequences, 12% to 15% of them singletons. Material for sequencing was blood. These receptor sequences come from a young woman with Graves' hyperthyroidism.

This clonotype showed up many times. This rearrangement joins TRBV12-3 or TRBV12-4 to TRBJ2-7; a weak D match, TRBD2 (6 bases). V was trimmed by 5 bases and J by 7 bases, leaving 18 bases between them. CDR3 length: 14 amino acids. Here the CDR3 DNA reads TGTGCCAGCAGTACGTTCGGGGGAGCTTTGGAGCAGTACTTC. This encodes CASSTFGGALEQYF.

The chain has TRBV9 and TRBJ1-6; TRBD1 matches at 7 bases. CDR3 length: 15 amino acids. The germline CDR1 and CDR2 sequences are SGDLS and YYNGEE. V was clipped by 0 bases and J by 13 bases; unmatched bases: 10. CDR3 protein: CASSVGGQATSPLHF. The CDR3 nucleotides read TGTGCCAGCAGCGTAGGTGGACAGGCGACCAGCCCCCTCCACTTT.